A selection of T cell receptor beta chains follows, all from one sample in a study of T cell changes during pregnancy in multiple sclerosis. The data were produced by immunoSEQ multiplex PCR, yet TCRdb's version contains in-frame clones alone and is incomplete. The sample lists about 32,000 clones, roughly nine tenths occurring once. The starting material was CD8+ T cells from peripheral blood mononuclear cells, obtained in the third trimester of pregnancy. These receptors all stem from a female donor with multiple sclerosis, enrolled in a pregnancy study. The conserved cysteine and the conserved F or W are not part of the CDR3 here.

V	CDR3
TRBV9	ASSLSGTGGTEAF
TRBV7-9	ASSPRDTIYEQY
TRBV29-1	SVDATGSSYNEQF
TRBV6-5	ASSYSIQDPTDTQY
TRBV27	ASSTDGSAFYEQY
TRBV5-4	ASSLGTGADTQY
TRBV2	ASSGRGDEKLF
TRBV18	ASSPPDLSHPDTQY
TRBV30	AWSGVSGSPGTQY
TRBV10-3	AISGGTSEHNEQF
TRBV27	ASSLSSGTSYEQY
TRBV5-4	ASSISRGQHYEQY
TRBV9	ASSVVETGVF
TRBV28	ASSLQANTEAF
TRBV9	ASSATSGEGEKPYEQY
TRBV11-2	ASSLGPGFSPLH
TRBV2	ATAGPLAGGSDTQY
TRBV5-1	ASSLERAGGMIGTDTQY
TRBV5-3	ARSRALVQGSMNTEAF
TRBV9	ASNTGTGRSGANVLT
TRBV19	ASKNPYYEKLF
TRBV2	ASSRERGLENEQF
TRBV7-9	ASSLIQRGFNEQF
TRBV27	ASSLLVGPVYNEQF
TRBV10-2	ASRTGQSNQPQH
TRBV11-2	ASSPSSNQPQH
TRBV4-1	ASSQMGQGVPNEKLF
TRBV4-2	ASSQSGETQY
TRBV5-1	ASSPGHLGGNQPQH
TRBV19	ASSAGLGSGANVLT
TRBV28	ASSLLPTGVNTEAF
TRBV29-1	SVLASTDTQY
TRBV4-1	ASSQGGELVENEQY
TRBV19	ASSPLRPSENTGELF
TRBV29-1	SVEEGGAREAF
TRBV6-1	ASSLDRAHGDEQY
TRBV9	ASSVTSGVQETQY
TRBV27	ASSPSAGDSGNTIY
TRBV6-6	ASSTRGLAKNIQY
TRBV18	ASPDLAGTSTDTQY
TRBV4-1	ASSIRDRGYEQY
TRBV5-4	ASSFGLGGPDTQY
TRBV9	ASSSTGQGGEQY
TRBV10-3	AISEIRRSTNEKLF
TRBV13	ASSLKDRNYGYT
TRBV2	ASSEGSGSVSYEQY
TRBV5-1	ASSLLNEQF
TRBV28	ASSLTPGPRNTEAF
TRBV7-6	ASSPGTGNLPEQY
TRBV9	ASSVEGDTEAF
TRBV27	ASSLFTVAGGPHEQF
TRBV27	ASSARSVGTDTQY
TRBV10-3	AIVPNDMPPMLYGYT
TRBV2	ASSPGTGGTEAF
TRBV5-6	ASSLGLAEHPTDTQY